Listed here is a single T cell receptor (beta chain). What it binds is not known. The sample is drawn from a study of cytomegalovirus exposure and HLA in healthy donors. The CDR3 extends over 13 amino acids. V dropped 8 bases and J dropped 1 base, with 9 bases sitting between them. Germline CDR1 is LNHDA and CDR2 is SQIVND (reference sequence). Study-wide results and limits: Diagnosis of cytomegalovirus status made by the classifier reportedly showed high specificity and sensitivity. Accurate predictions that matched the HLA-A and HLA-B alleles of most subjects were reportedly made from TCR beta sequences.

The PCR ran on 60 Vbeta and 13 Jbeta primers. The data were produced by immunoSEQ multiplex PCR, yet TCRdb's version contains in-frame clones alone and is incomplete. Among under 200,000 clones listed, 84% were seen once. This chain uses TRBV19 with TRBJ1-5; D is perhaps TRBD1 (5 bases). The specimen sequenced was PBMCs. This sequence was found in a young man in good health and CMV-seronegative. The CDR3 protein is CASGQISNQPQHF. The CDR3 DNA is TGTGCCAGTGGACAAATAAGCAATCAGCCCCAGCATTTT. The whole variable domain, filled in from reference TRBV19 and TRBJ1-5, reads DGGITQSPKYLFRKEGQNVTLSCEQNLNHDAMYWYRQDPGQGLRLIYYSQIVNDFQKGDIAEGYSVSREKKESFPLTVTSAQKNPTAFYLCASGQISNQPQHFGDGTRLSIL.